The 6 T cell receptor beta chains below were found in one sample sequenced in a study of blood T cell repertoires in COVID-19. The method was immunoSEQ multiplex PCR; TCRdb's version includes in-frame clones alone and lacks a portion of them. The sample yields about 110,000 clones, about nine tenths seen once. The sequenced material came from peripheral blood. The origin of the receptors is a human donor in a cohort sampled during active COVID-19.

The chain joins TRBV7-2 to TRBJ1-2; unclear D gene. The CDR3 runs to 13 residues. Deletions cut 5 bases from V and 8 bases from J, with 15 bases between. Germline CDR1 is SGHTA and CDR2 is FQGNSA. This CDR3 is CASSPRAVGGYTF. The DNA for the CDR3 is TGTGCCAGCAGCCCAAGAGCGGTCGGAGGCTACACCTTC.

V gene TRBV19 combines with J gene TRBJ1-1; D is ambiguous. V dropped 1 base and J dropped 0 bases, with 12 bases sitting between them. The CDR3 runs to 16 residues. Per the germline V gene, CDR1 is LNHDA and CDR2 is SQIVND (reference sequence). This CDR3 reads CASSIASPGMNTEAFF. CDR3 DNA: TGTGCCAGTAGTATAGCATCTCCAGGAATGAACACTGAAGCTTTCTTT.

The CDR3 coding sequence is TGTGCCAGCAGCGCACTTCAGGGGGGAACTGAAGCTTTCTTT. Its translation is CASSALQGGTEAFF. This chain connects TRBV6-5 to TRBJ1-1, with 7 bases lining up with TRBD1. There are 14 residues in the CDR3. Germline trimming cut 6 bases from V and 5 bases from J; bases unmatched to any gene: 9. Germline V CDR1 and CDR2: MNHEY, SVGAGI.

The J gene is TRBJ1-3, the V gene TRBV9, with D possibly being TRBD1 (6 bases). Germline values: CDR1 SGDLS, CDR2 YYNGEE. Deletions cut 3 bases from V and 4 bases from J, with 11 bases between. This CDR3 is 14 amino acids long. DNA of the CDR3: TGTGCCAGCAGCGGACGGGGGGCCGGAAACACCATATATTTT. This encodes CASSGRGAGNTIYF. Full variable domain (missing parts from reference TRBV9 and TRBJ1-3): DSGVTQTPKHLITATGQRVTLRCSPRSGDLSVYWYQQSLDQGLQFLIQYYNGEERAKGNILERFSAQQFPDLHSELNLSSLELGDSALYFCASSGRGAGNTIYFGEGSWLTVV.

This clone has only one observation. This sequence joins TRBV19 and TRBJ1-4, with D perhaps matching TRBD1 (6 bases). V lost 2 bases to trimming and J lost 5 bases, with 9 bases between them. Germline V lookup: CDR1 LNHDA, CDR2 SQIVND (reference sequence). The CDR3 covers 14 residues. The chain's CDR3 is CASSITGSNEKLFF. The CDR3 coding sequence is TGTGCCAGTAGTATAACAGGGTCGAATGAAAAACTGTTTTTT.

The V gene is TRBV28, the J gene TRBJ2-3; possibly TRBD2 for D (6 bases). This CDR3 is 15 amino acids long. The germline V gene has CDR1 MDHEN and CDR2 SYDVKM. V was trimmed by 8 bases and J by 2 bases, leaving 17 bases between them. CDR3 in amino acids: CASQSSALNTDTQYF. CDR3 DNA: TGTGCCAGCCAGTCTAGCGCACTGAACACAGATACGCAGTATTTT.